This TCR beta chain is drawn from a study of cytomegalovirus exposure and HLA in healthy donors (TCRdb year 2017). Describing the broader study: In an earlier analysis of approximately 500 of the donors, about 270 Gb of sequence data and 90 million to 130 million unique TCR beta sequences from 150 million to 200 million T cells were reported. About 320 gigabases of sequencing data and approximately 80 million unique TCR sequences were included in an early release covering about 620 HLA-typed donors. Of the approximately 400 genotyped donors, around 81% fell in the genetic ancestry cluster associated with self-reported Caucasian donors. The aim of the study was to test whether cataloging public T cell receptors could identify signatures of past pathogen exposure. The study used immunosequencing to profile the T cell repertoires of under 700 subjects and linked those repertoires to cytomegalovirus serostatus. In addition to the first cohort of several hundred subjects, a separate validation cohort of approximately 130 different subjects was used. High-throughput TCR immunosequencing, statistical association of individual TCRs with disease status, and machine learning were combined to predict cytomegalovirus infection status. A later analysis re-examined previously published TCR beta repertoires from over 500 donors and added high-resolution HLA genotyping to investigate patterns of TCR occurrence. Rather than using new phenotypic data, the later analysis identified candidate immune exposures from TCR beta sequences and from how often those sequences occurred across donors. An earlier analysis of some 500 of the donors used high-throughput TCR beta sequencing to judge whether each TCR beta V gene segment behaved as functional or pseudogenic. Alongside the repertoire data, information on donor age, sex, ethnicity and CMV serostatus was compiled. In a later genetic analysis, genome-wide SNP genotypes for about three fifths of the roughly 670 donors were used, and that subset was treated as a discovery cohort. All discovery cohort repertoires had been generated using a single sequencing platform. HLA typing covered class I and class II loci at four-digit resolution. The number of typed donors differed by locus: about 620-630 for A, B, C, DRB1 and DQB1; 500 to 550 for DQA1; fewer than 610 for DPA1; and about 450 for DPB1. Roughly five DR-DQ haplotypes were treated as single units for association and clustering because of strong linkage in the cohort. Among around 400 genotyped donors of the cohort, an average of around 250,000 unique TCR beta nucleotide sequences was sequenced per donor, of which about 19% were non-productive.

In total, 500 to 700 healthy bone marrow donors made up the cohort. At the time of sampling, every cohort member was nominally healthy, though immune exposures that went unrecorded were likely present. The donor was CMV seropositive and belonged to the group of about 290 seropositive cohort members. A peripheral blood sample was provided by each donor, and peripheral blood mononuclear cells were used for TCR beta sequencing. The Qiagen DNeasy Blood Extraction Kit was used to extract genomic DNA from the blood cell samples. The paper's findings and limits, for the study overall: A group of highly shared sequence variants was considered likely to be a technical artifact of the sequencing pipeline. A further reported finding was that TCR beta sequences accurately predicted the HLA-A and HLA-B alleles for most subjects in the first cohort. In a later analysis, several top co-occurrence clusters were reported to appear linked to parvovirus B19, influenza, CMV and Epstein-Barr virus. The earlier analysis of about 600 of the donors excluded seventeen rarely observed V segments, including chromosome 9 orphons, because counts were too low. Strong co-occurrence of HLA alleles, especially DR and DQ, made assigning TCR associations to individual alleles difficult. The study listed 170 or so TCR beta chains as associated with cytomegalovirus. The presence/absence analyses assumed that sequencing depth was roughly uniform across donors, and that assumption may not be true. A later analysis found that TCR association rates varied across HLA loci, with DRB1 alleles showing the most associated TCRs and HLA-C alleles the fewest. The authors suggested that the approach could potentially be extended to other disease states and immunological phenotypes. For the cohort, immune exposure information was limited to CMV serostatus. Because HLA typing was unavailable for some donors at each locus, only the typed subset was used in association tests. Broadly in line with IMGT annotations, most TCR beta V segments showed up in productive rearrangements about 87% or about 30% of the time in an earlier analysis of 450 to 750 of the donors. In both the original and validation cohorts, the classifier was reported to diagnose cytomegalovirus status with high specificity and sensitivity. A later genetic analysis associated a missense DCLRE1C variant with V-gene and J-gene trimming of TCR beta chains, and an independent cohort replicated the association. According to a later analysis, most CMV-associated TCR beta chains appeared to be HLA-restricted, and the HLA associations seemed to be driven largely by CMV exposure. In vitro tests confirmed that a few of the cytomegalovirus-associated TCR beta chains recognize cytomegalovirus antigens. In a later genetic analysis, fewer N-insertions in productive TCRs were reported among donors in an Asian-associated ancestry cluster than the 666-donor mean. In a later analysis, HLA-associated TCR beta chains were found to be more clonally expanded and to have lower generation probabilities than equally common non-associated chains. Correlated functional status among segregating V segments might reflect linkage disequilibrium, but an unknown experimental factor could not be ruled out. Across donors, most TCR sequences were observed very rarely, whereas some public TCRs were present in many individuals. In a later analysis, around 15,000 TCR beta sequences were associated with specific HLA alleles at a false discovery rate of 0.05. In this cohort, only TCR beta chains were sequenced, and detectable features were limited by the absence of alpha or paired-chain data.

To prepare the library, the immunoSEQ multiplex PCR assay was applied. A mixture of 60 forward primers for TCR Vbeta segments and 13 reverse primers for TCR Jbeta segments was used in the multiplex PCR. The CDR3 region of rearranged TCR beta genes was amplified from genomic DNA by a multiplex PCR assay. On the Illumina HiSeq System, the amplified TCR beta libraries were sequenced as 87-base-pair reads. From the authors' description of their analysis: In a later analysis, around 80 million unique TCR beta chains were counted across the approximately 670 repertoires, and roughly 9.9 million of these chains were shared by at least two donors. Raw reads were error-corrected and collapsed into unique sequences with a nearest-neighbor algorithm that merged closely related sequences to remove PCR and sequencing errors. CDR3 sequences were aligned to IMGT reference sequences to assign V, D and J gene segments. For a sequence to be retained, at least a six-nucleotide match to both a V gene segment and a J gene segment was required. A rearrangement counted as productive if the CDR3 had no stop codons and remained in frame with V and J, and every other rearrangement counted as non-productive. Following IMGT convention, CDR3 was defined as the stretch from the second conserved V-encoded cysteine to the conserved J-encoded phenylalanine. Sequences without an unambiguous match to a single V gene segment were excluded from the earlier analysis of several hundred of the donors. In an earlier analysis of 500 to 750 of the donors, V segments were called functional above 56.7% productive rearrangements and were called segregating when the between-donor standard deviation exceeded 5%. A statistical classification framework was developed to diagnose cytomegalovirus status using the catalog of TCR beta chain sequences. A later analysis assigned V and J genes by comparing TCR nucleotide sequences with IMGT/GENE-DB human TR gene sequences. The TCRdist pipeline was used in a later analysis to assign CDR3 sequences and most-parsimonious VDJ recombination scenarios. A later analysis defined each TCR beta chain by its CDR3 amino acid sequence plus V-gene family, and excluded reads lacking a unique V-gene family. In a later analysis, fewer than 600 highly shared, low-generation-probability nucleotide sequences were removed to address suspected cross-contamination and a sequencing artifact. For each public chain, a later analysis derived a clonal expansion index from normalized ranks of inferred template counts within each repertoire. In a later analysis, generation probabilities were computed using a VDJ recombination model fitted to out-of-frame rearrangements, and the results were checked against IGoR. In a later analysis, TCR-TCR, TCR-HLA and TCR-CMV co-occurrence was scored with hypergeometric tests, and a repertoire-size bias correction was applied to TCR pairs. In a later analysis, false discovery rates were estimated by permuting HLA or CMV assignments 20 times. In a later analysis, co-occurring TCRs were grouped using DBSCAN, and TCRdist sequence similarity was added for clustering within HLA-allele-positive subsets. For co-occurrence clustering, repertoires with fewer than 30,000 or more than 120,000 public chains were excluded, along with about five repertoires with anomalous nucleotide sharing. TCRdb carries this immuneACCESS record with in-frame sequences only. Its versions omit some clonotypes, under half of them owing to an unresolved V gene in the studies checked, with the rest unexplained. The DNA gave D and trimming, while V, J and clone size come from that table. The sample yields some 120,000 clones; about four fifths were counted once. The ten largest make up approximately 10% of the sample.

This clone turned up a few times. What this receptor recognizes is not known. Base-call qualities are not available, and no considerably larger clone is one nucleotide away. This clonotype was sampled from a male donor in good health and CMV-seropositive. The material sequenced was PBMCs.

The base sequence is TGTGCCAGCAGCGTAGATACTTCGTACGGCTATGGCTACACCTTC. Protein translation: CASSVDTSYGYGYTF. The chain couples TRBV9 to TRBJ1-2; too little of a D gene remains to name it. V is shortened by 0 bases, J by 4 bases, and the region joining them spans 13 bases. According to the germline V gene, CDR1 reads SGDLS and CDR2 reads YYNGEE. The CDR3, cysteine through phenylalanine, is 15 amino acids long. The read is trimmed to its CDR3 DNA, 45 bases read in frame from base 1.